Shown below are 11 T cell receptor beta chains from a single sample sequenced in a study of blood T cell repertoires in COVID-19. Libraries were prepared by immunoSEQ multiplex PCR; TCRdb keeps only in-frame clonotypes and omits some of them. Of about 120,000 clones in the sample, more than 75% were seen once. The sequencing input was peripheral blood. These receptors came from a woman between 50 and 59 years old with acute or convalescent COVID-19.

The genes are TRBV7-2 and TRBJ1-3; D not certain. The V gene lost 0 bases and the J gene lost 4 bases, with 4 bases spanning the gap. This CDR3 region has 13 residues. Germline lookup yields CDR1 SGHTA and CDR2 FQGNSA. The CDR3 DNA sequence: TGTGCCAGCAGCTTAGCTCTAGGAAACACCATATATTTT. Its translation is CASSLALGNTIYF. Full variable domain (rest looked up from reference TRBV7-2 and TRBJ1-3): GAGVSQSPSNKVTEKGKDVELRCDPISGHTALYWYRQSLGQGLEFLIYFQGNSAPDKSGLPSDRFSAERTGGSVSTLTIQRTQQEDSAVYLCASSLALGNTIYFGEGSWLTVV.

V usage is TRBV14 and J usage is TRBJ2-7; D is unclear. This CDR3 has 14 amino acids. Between the trimmed V and J ends, which lost 4 bases and 5 bases, there was a span of 15 bases. The germline V gene has CDR1 SGHDN and CDR2 FVKESK. The CDR3 DNA reads TGTGCCAGCAGCCTGTGGAAACCTGAGGACGAGCAGTACTTC. It is translated as CASSLWKPEDEQYF.

The chain couples TRBV19 to TRBJ1-1, with no clear D. Trimming removed 3 bases at V and 3 bases at J, with 5 bases between. Per germline, CDR1 LNHDA and CDR2 SQIVND (reference sequence). CDR3 length: 12 amino acids. The CDR3 DNA reads TGTGCCAGTAGTATGTTAGACACTGAAGCTTTCTTT. This codes for CASSMLDTEAFF.

The V and J genes are TRBV5-1 and TRBJ2-5; D might be TRBD2 (6 bases). CDR1 SGHRS and CDR2 YFSETQ come from the germline V gene. The CDR3 consists of 14 residues. The V and J ends lost 4 bases and 5 bases respectively, with 15 bases between them. The CDR3 spells CASSRGGASETQYF. The CDR3 nucleotides read TGCGCCAGCAGCCGAGGAGGGGCCTCGGAGACCCAGTACTTC.

This sequence joins TRBV5-1 and TRBJ1-6; a possible D gene is TRBD1 (6 bases). The germline V and J ends were trimmed by 6 bases and 10 bases, with 11 bases remaining between them. The CDR3 covers 12 residues. Germline loops: CDR1 SGHRS, CDR2 YFSETQ. The CDR3 is CASKTGSSPLHF. The CDR3 coding sequence is TGCGCCAGCAAGACAGGTTCATCACCCCTCCACTTT.

This chain links TRBV3-1 (or the pseudogene TRBV3-2) with TRBJ1-2, with D tentatively TRBD1 (6 bases). The length of the CDR3 is 15 residues. V shed 6 bases and J shed 3 bases, with 17 bases lying between them. CDR1 and CDR2 (germline): LGHDT, YNNKEL (reference sequence). The CDR3 reads CASSPQGAGDYGYTF. Here the CDR3 DNA reads TGTGCCAGCAGTCCTCAAGGTGCAGGGGACTATGGCTACACCTTC.

The J gene is TRBJ2-5, the V gene TRBV2; D remains ambiguous. V gave up 6 bases and J gave up 5 bases, with 10 bases separating them. Germline V lookup: CDR1 SNHLY, CDR2 FYNNEI. This CDR3 region has 12 residues. The CDR3 sequence is CASSPNGETQYF. DNA for the CDR3: TGTGCCAGCAGCCCCAACGGGGAGACCCAGTACTTC. Filled out from reference TRBV2 and TRBJ2-5, the complete variable domain reads EPEVTQTPSHQVTQMGQEVILRCVPISNHLYFYWYRQILGQKVEFLVSFYNNEISEKSEIFDDQFSVERPDGSNFTLKIRSTKLEDSAMYFCASSPNGETQYFGPGTRLLVL.

The chain is built from TRBV5-1 and TRBJ2-7; the match to TRBD1 covers 7 bases. The CDR3 spans 13 residues. With V trimmed by 5 bases and J by 5 bases, 7 bases remained unmatched. CDR1 and CDR2 (germline): SGHRS, YFSETQ. CDR3: CASRPGTADEQYF. Written as DNA, the CDR3 is TGCGCCAGCAGACCCGGGACAGCAGACGAGCAGTACTTC.

The CDR3 sequence is CASSSLAGVSTGELFF. The CDR3 DNA reads as TGTGCCAGCAGCTCACTGGCGGGAGTCTCCACCGGGGAGCTGTTTTTT. The gene calls are TRBV11-3 and TRBJ2-2; 7 bases align to TRBD2. CDR1 and CDR2 (germline): SGHNT, YENEEA. With 4 bases clipped from V and 4 bases from J, the junction kept 9 bases outside the gene matches. The CDR3 length is 16 residues. The whole variable domain, filled in from reference TRBV11-3 and TRBJ2-2, reads EAGVVQSPRYKIIEKKQPVAFWCNPISGHNTLYWYLQNLGQGPELLIRYENEEAVDDSQLPKDRFSAERLKGVDSTLKIQPAELGDSAVYLCASSSLAGVSTGELFFGEGSRLTVL.

This clone has more than one count but fewer than ten. The chain joins TRBV5-1 to TRBJ2-1, with 8 bases identical to TRBD2. The junction had 2 bases not matched to a gene; V was cut back by 0 bases and J by 3 bases. The CDR3 has 15 amino acids. Per the germline V gene, CDR1 is SGHRS and CDR2 is YFSETQ. The CDR3 bases are TGCGCCAGCAGCTTGGCGGGGGGGCGCTACAATGAGCAGTTCTTC. As protein: CASSLAGGRYNEQFF.

This clone was observed once. J is TRBJ1-3 and V is TRBV11-2, with TRBD1 matching 7 bases. CDR3 size: 15 residues. V dropped 3 bases and J dropped 2; count of bases not matched to a gene: 4. Germline assignment: CDR1 SGHAT and CDR2 FQNNGV. The CDR3 loop reads CASSFTGEPGNTIYF. CDR3 sequence (DNA): TGTGCCAGCAGCTTTACAGGGGAGCCTGGAAACACCATATATTTT. The full variable domain, completed using reference TRBV11-2 and TRBJ1-3, is EAGVAQSPRYKIIEKRQSVAFWCNPISGHATLYWYQQILGQGPKLLIQFQNNGVVDDSQLPKDRFSAERLKGVDSTLKIQPAKLEDSAVYLCASSFTGEPGNTIYFGEGSWLTVV.